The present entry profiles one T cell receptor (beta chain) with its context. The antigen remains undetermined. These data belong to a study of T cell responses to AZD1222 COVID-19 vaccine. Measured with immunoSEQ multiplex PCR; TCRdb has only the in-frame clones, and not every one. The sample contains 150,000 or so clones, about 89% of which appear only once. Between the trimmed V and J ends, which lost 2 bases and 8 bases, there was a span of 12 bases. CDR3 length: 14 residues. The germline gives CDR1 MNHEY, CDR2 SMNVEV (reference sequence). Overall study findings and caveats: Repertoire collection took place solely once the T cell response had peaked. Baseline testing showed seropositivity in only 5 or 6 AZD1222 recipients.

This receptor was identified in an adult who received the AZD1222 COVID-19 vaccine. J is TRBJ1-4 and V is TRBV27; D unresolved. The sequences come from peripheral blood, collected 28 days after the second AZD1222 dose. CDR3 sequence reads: CASSLLRTGEKLFF. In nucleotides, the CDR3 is TGTGCCAGCAGTTTACTTAGGACGGGGGAAAAACTGTTTTTT.